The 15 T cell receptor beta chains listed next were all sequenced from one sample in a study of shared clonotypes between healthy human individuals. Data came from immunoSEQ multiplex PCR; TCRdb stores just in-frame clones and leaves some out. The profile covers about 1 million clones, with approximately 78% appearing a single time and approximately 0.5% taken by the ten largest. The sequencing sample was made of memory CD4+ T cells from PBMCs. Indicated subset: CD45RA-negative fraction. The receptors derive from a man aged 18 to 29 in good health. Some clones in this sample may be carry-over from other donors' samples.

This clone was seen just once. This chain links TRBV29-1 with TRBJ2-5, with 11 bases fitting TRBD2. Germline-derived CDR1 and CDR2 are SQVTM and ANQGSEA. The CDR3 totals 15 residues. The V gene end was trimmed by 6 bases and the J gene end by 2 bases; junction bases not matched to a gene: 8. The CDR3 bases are TGCAGCGTCGTTCAGACTAGCGGGACGCAAGAGACCCAGTACTTC. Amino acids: CSVVQTSGTQETQYF.

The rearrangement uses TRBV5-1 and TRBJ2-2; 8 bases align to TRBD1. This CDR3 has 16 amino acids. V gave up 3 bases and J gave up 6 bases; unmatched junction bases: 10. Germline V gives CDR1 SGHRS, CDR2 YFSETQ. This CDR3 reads CASSYTGGISAGELFF. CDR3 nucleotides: TGCGCCAGCAGCTACACAGGGGGTATTTCGGCCGGGGAGCTGTTTTTT.

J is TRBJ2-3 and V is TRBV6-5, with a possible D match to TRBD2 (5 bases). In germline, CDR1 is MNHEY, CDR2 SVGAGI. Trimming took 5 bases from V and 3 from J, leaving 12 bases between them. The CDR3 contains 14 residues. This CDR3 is CASSPRRSTDTQYF. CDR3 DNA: TGTGCCAGCAGTCCCAGGAGGTCGACAGATACGCAGTATTTT.

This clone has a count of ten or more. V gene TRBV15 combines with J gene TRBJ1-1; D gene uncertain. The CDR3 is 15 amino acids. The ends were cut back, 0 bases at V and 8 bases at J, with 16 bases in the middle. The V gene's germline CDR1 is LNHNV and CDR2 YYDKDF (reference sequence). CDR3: CATSRDGVFRPEAFF. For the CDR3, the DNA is TGTGCCACCAGCAGAGATGGGGTCTTTAGACCAGAAGCTTTCTTT.

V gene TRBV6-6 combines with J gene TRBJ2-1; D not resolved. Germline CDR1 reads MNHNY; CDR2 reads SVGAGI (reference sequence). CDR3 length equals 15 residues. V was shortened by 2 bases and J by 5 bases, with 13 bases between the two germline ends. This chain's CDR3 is CASSYGVVGNNEQFF. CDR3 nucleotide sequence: TGTGCCAGCAGTTACGGTGTGGTGGGTAACAATGAGCAGTTCTTC.

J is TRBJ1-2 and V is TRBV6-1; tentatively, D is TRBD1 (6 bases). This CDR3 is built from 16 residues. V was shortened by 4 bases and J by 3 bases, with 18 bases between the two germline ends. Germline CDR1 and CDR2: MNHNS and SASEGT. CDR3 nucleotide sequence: TGTGCCAGCAGTGGGTACAAGTCTGGGGGGCACTATGGCTACACCTTC. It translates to CASSGYKSGGHYGYTF.

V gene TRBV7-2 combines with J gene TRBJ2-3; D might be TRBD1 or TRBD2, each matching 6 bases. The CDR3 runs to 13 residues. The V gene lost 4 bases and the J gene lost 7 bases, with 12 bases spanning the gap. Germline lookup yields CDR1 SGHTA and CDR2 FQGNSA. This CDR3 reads CASSWGALNTQYF. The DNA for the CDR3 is TGTGCCAGCAGCTGGGGGGCATTAAATACGCAGTATTTT.

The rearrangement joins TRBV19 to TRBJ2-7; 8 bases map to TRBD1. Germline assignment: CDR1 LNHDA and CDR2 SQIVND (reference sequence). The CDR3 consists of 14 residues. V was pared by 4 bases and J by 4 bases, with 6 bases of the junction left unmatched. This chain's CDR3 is CASSRRDRTYEQYF. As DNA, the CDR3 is TGTGCCAGTAGTAGACGGGACAGGACATACGAGCAGTACTTC.

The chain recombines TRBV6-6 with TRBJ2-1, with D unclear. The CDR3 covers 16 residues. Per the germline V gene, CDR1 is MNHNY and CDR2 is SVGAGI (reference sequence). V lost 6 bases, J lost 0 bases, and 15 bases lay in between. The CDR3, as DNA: TGTGCCAGCAGCGGTCTCGGAAGCAGCTCCTACAATGAGCAGTTCTTC. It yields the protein CASSGLGSSSYNEQFF.

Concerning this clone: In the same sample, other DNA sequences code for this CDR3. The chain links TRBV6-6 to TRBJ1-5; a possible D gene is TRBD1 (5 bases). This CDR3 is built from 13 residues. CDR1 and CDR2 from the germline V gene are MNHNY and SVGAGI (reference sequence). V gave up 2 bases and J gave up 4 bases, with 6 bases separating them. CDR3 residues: CASSYQGNQPQHF. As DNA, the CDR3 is TGTGCCAGCAGTTACCAGGGAAATCAGCCCCAGCATTTT.

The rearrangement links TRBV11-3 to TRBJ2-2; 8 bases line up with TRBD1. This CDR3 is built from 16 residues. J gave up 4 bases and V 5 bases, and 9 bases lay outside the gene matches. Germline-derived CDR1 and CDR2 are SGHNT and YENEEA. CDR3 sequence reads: CASSPADRARTGELFF. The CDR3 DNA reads TGTGCCAGCAGCCCCGCGGACAGGGCGCGCACCGGGGAGCTGTTTTTT.

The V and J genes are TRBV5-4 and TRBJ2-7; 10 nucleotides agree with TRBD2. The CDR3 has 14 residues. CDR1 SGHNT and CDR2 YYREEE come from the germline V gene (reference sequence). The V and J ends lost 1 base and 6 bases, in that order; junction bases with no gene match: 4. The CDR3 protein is CASSLWLAGAEQYF. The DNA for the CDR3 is TGTGCCAGCAGCTTGTGGCTAGCGGGAGCCGAGCAGTACTTC.

As DNA, the CDR3 is TGTGCCAGCAGCGTAAGCCCCGCCTCAGGGAAGAACACTGAAGCTTTCTTT. It is translated as CASSVSPASGKNTEAFF. This chain joins TRBV9 and TRBJ1-1, with D maybe TRBD1 (5 bases). Germline CDR1 and CDR2: SGDLS and YYNGEE. The germline V and J ends were trimmed by 1 base and 1 base, with 17 bases remaining between them. The CDR3 consists of 17 residues.

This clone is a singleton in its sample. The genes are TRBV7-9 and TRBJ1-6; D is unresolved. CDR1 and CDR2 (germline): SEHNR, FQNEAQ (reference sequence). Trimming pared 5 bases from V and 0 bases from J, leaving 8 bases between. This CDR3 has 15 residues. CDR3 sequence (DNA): TGTGCCAGCAGCGGCAGGAGCTCCTATAATTCACCCCTCCACTTT. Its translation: CASSGRSSYNSPLHF.

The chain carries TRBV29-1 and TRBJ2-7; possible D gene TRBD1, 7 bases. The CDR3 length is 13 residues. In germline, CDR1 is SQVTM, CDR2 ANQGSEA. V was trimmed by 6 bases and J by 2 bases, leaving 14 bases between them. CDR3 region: CSVEGQRPYEQYF. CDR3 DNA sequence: TGCAGCGTGGAGGGACAGCGCCCCTACGAGCAGTACTTC.